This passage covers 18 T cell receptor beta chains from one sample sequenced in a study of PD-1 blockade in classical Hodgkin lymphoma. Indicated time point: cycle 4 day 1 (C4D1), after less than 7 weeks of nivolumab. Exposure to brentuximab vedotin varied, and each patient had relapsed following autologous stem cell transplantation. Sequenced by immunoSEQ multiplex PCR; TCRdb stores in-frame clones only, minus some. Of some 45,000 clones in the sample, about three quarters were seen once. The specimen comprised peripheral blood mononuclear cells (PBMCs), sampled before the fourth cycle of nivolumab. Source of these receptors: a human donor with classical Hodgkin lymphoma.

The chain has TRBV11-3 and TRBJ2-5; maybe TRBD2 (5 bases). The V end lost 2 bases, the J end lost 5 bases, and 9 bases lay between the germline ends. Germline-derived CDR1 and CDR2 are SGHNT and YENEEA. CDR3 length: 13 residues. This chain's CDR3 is CASSLFGEETQYF. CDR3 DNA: TGTGCCAGCAGCTTATTTGGGGAGGAGACCCAGTACTTC.

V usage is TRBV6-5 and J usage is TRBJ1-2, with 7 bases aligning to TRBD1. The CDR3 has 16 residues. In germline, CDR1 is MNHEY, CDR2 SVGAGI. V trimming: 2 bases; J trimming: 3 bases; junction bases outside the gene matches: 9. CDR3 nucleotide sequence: TGTGCCAGCAGTTACGGTACAGGGGTGGGCGACTATGGCTACACCTTC. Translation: CASSYGTGVGDYGYTF.

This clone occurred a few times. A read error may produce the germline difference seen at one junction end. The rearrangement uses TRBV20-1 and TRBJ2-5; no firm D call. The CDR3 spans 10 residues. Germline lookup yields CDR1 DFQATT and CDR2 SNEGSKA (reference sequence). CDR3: CSAKWGTQYF. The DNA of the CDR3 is TGCAGCGCTAAATGGGGGACCCAGTACTTC.

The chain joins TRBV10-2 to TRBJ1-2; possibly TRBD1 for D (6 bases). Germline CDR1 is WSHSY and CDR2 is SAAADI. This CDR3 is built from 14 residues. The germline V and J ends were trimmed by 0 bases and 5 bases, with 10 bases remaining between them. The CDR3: CASSESGAQYGYTF. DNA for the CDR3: TGCGCCAGCAGTGAGTCGGGGGCCCAATATGGCTACACCTTC.

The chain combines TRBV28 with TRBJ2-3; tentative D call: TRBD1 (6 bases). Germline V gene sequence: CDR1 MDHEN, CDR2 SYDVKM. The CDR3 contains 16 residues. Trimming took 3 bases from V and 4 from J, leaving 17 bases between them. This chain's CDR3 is CASSFPGLGAPDTQYF. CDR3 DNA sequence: TGTGCCAGCAGTTTCCCGGGGCTGGGGGCCCCAGATACGCAGTATTTT.

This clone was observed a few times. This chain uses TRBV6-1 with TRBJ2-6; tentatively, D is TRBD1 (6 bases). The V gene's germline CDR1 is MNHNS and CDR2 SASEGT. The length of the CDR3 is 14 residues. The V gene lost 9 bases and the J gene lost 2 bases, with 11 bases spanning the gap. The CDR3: CASSNRAGANVLTF. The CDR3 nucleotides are TGTGCCAGTTCAAACAGGGCTGGGGCCAACGTCCTGACTTTC.

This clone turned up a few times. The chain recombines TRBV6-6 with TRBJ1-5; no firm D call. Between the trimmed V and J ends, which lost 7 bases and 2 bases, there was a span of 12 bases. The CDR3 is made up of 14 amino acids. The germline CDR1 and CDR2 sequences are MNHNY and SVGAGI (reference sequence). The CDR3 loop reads CASTINSGNQPQHF. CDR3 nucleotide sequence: TGTGCCAGCACCATAAACAGCGGCAATCAGCCCCAGCATTTT.

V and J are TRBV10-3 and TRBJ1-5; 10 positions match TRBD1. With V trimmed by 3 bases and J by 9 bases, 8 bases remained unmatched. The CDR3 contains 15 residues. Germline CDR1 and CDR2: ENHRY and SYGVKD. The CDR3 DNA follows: TGTGCCATCAGTGACTCCGGGACAGGGGTAATGCCCCAGCATTTT. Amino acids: CAISDSGTGVMPQHF.

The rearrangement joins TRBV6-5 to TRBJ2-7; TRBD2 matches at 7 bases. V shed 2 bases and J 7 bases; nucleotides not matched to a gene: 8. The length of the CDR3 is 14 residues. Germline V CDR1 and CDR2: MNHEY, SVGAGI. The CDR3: CASSYEGAGREQYF. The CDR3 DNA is TGTGCCAGCAGTTACGAAGGGGCCGGGAGGGAGCAGTACTTC.

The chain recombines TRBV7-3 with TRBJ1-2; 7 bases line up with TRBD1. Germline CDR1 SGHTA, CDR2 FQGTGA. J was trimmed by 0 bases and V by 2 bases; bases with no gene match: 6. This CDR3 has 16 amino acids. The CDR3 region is CASSLEGQPPNYGYTF. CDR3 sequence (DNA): TGTGCCAGCAGCTTAGAGGGACAGCCTCCTAACTATGGCTACACCTTC.

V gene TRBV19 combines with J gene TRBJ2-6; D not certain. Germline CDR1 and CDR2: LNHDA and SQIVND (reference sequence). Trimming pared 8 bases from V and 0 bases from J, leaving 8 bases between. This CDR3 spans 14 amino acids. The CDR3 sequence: CASGRSSGANVLTF. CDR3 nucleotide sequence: TGTGCCAGTGGGCGGAGCTCTGGGGCCAACGTCCTGACTTTC. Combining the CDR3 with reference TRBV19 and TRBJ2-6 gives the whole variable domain DGGITQSPKYLFRKEGQNVTLSCEQNLNHDAMYWYRQDPGQGLRLIYYSQIVNDFQKGDIAEGYSVSREKKESFPLTVTSAQKNPTAFYLCASGRSSGANVLTFGAGSRLTVL.

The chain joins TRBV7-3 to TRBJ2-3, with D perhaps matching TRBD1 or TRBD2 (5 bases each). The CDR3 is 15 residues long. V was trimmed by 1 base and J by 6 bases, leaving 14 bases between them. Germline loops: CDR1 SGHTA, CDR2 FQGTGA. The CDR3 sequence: CASSLRLSREDTQYF. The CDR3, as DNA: TGTGCCAGCAGCTTAAGGTTGTCCAGGGAGGATACGCAGTATTTT.

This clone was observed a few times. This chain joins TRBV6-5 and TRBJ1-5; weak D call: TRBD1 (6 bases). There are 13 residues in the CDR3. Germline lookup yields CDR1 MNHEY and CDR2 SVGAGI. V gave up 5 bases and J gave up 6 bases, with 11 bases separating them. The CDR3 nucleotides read TGTGCCAGCAGTCGTCAGGGGACTCAGCCCCAGCATTTT. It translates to CASSRQGTQPQHF.

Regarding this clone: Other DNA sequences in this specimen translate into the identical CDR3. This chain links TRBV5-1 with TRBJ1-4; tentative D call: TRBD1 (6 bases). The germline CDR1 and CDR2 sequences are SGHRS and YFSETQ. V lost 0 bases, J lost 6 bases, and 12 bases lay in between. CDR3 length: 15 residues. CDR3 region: CASSLAVGGDEKLFF. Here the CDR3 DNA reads TGCGCCAGCAGCTTGGCCGTAGGGGGGGATGAAAAACTGTTTTTT.

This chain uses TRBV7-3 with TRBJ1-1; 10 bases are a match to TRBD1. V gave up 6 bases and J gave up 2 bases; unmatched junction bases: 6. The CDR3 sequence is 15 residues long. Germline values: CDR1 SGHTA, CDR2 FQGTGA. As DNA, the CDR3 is TGTGCCAGCAGTCGACAGGGGGCGGCAAACACTGAAGCTTTCTTT. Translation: CASSRQGAANTEAFF. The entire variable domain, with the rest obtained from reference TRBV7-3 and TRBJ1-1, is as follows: GAGVSQTPSNKVTEKGKYVELRCDPISGHTALYWYRQSLGQGPEFLIYFQGTGAADDSGLPNDRFFAVRPEGSVSTLKIQRTERGDSAVYLCASSRQGAANTEAFFGQGTRLTVV.

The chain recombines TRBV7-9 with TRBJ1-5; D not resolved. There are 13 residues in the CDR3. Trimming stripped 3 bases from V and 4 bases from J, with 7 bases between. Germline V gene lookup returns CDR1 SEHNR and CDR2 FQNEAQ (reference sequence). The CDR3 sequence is CASSFGRNQPQHF. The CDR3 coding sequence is TGTGCCAGCAGCTTCGGACGAAATCAGCCCCAGCATTTT.

The CDR3: CASSPEQGYTEAFF. CDR3 DNA sequence: TGTGCCAGCAGTCCCGAACAGGGGTACACTGAAGCTTTCTTT. This chain links TRBV27 with TRBJ1-1; 7 bases fit TRBD1. The germline gives CDR1 MNHEY, CDR2 SMNVEV (reference sequence). This CDR3 contains 14 residues. Trimming cost V 5 bases and J 3 bases; bases outside gene matches: 6.

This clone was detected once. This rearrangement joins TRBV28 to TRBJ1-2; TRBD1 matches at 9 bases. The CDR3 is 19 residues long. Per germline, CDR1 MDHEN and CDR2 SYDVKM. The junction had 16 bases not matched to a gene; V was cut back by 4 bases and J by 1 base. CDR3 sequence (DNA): TGTGCCAGCAGTTCCCCGGGACAGGGACGAATAGGGTTTAACTATGGCTACACCTTC. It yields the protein CASSSPGQGRIGFNYGYTF.